This TCR beta chain derives from a study of cytomegalovirus exposure and HLA in healthy donors. Findings and caveats of the study: Association of a missense DCLRE1C variant with TCR beta V- and J-gene trimming was reported in a later analysis. For most subjects, TCR beta sequences were reported to predict HLA-A and HLA-B alleles with accuracy. Most of the CMV-associated TCR beta chains (in a later analysis) appeared to be HLA-restricted. In a later analysis, specific HLA alleles were associated with some 16,000 TCR beta sequences at a 0.05 false discovery rate.

The PCR had 60 Vbeta and 13 Jbeta primers. The assay was immunoSEQ multiplex PCR, and TCRdb's table has in-frame clones only and misses some. The sample yields around 160,000 clones, approximately 78% seen once. This clone was observed once. The antigen is unknown. Germline V lookup: CDR1 MNHEY, CDR2 SMNVEV (reference sequence). The CDR3 consists of 12 residues. The V segment lost 8 bases and the J segment 3 bases; nucleotides outside the gene matches: 2. Input material: PBMCs. V is TRBV27 and J is TRBJ2-7; 9 nucleotides line up with TRBD1. The origin of this receptor is a male donor in good health and CMV-seropositive. Here the CDR3 reads CASRGQGYEQYF. The CDR3 DNA sequence: TGTGCCAGCCGGGGACAGGGCTACGAGCAGTACTTC.